A selection of T cell receptor beta chains follows, all from one sample in a study of PD-L1 blockade in urothelial cancer. Assay: immunoSEQ multiplex PCR; the TCRdb copy retains only in-frame clones and omits some. The table has 50,000 to 60,000 clones, approximately 87% seen once; the top ten hold 5.5% to 7%. Material: PBMCs, obtained around atezolizumab (anti-PD-L1) treatment. These receptors were obtained from a man aged 40-50 years with urothelial cancer. CDR3s include the opening cysteine and the closing phenylalanine or tryptophan. The order of the fields is J gene, clone size, V gene, D gene, CDR3 DNA, CDR3 protein. A D gene is named only where the DNA matches it firmly. Some rows mark clone size as missing; the rest say once, few, many or name a class of expanded clone.

j_call: TRBJ2-2
clone_size: .
v_call: TRBV25-1
d_call: .
cdr3_nt: TGTGCCAGCAGCCCGGAGGGGGGGCCCGTCGGGGAGCTGTTTTTT
cdr3_aa: CASSPEGGPVGELFF

j_call: TRBJ1-6
clone_size: .
v_call: TRBV6-8
d_call: TRBD1
cdr3_nt: TGTGCCCGTAAGTGGACAGGGAGATCACCCCTCCACTTT
cdr3_aa: CARKWTGRSPLHF

j_call: TRBJ2-3
clone_size: once
v_call: TRBV27
d_call: TRBD2
cdr3_nt: TGTGCCAGCACATCGGGGGGGGCATCAGATACGCAGTATTTT
cdr3_aa: CASTSGGASDTQYF

j_call: TRBJ2-7
clone_size: once
v_call: TRBV6-5
d_call: TRBD2
cdr3_nt: TGTGCCAGCAGTTACAGCGGGGAAAAGCAGTACTTC
cdr3_aa: CASSYSGEKQYF

j_call: TRBJ2-5
clone_size: .
v_call: TRBV28
d_call: .
cdr3_nt: TGTGCCAGCAGTCTTGAGCCGGGAGTAGAGACCCAGTACTTC
cdr3_aa: CASSLEPGVETQYF

j_call: TRBJ1-2
clone_size: .
v_call: TRBV19
d_call: TRBD1
cdr3_nt: TGTGCCAGTAGTATTGGACAGGGCGGGGGTCTTGGCTACACCTTC
cdr3_aa: CASSIGQGGGLGYTF

j_call: TRBJ2-2
clone_size: .
v_call: TRBV5-1
d_call: TRBD2
cdr3_nt: TGCGCCAGCAGCGTGGTTAGCGGGGTCGCTTCCGGGGAGCTGTTTTTT
cdr3_aa: CASSVVSGVASGELFF

j_call: TRBJ2-7
clone_size: .
v_call: TRBV18
d_call: .
cdr3_nt: TGTGCCAGCTCACCACTTCCAGAGCGAGTTAGGTACGAGCAGTACTTC
cdr3_aa: CASSPLPERVRYEQYF

j_call: TRBJ2-7
clone_size: .
v_call: TRBV4-1
d_call: TRBD2
cdr3_nt: TGCGCCAGCAGTCGACTAGCGGGTATCCCCTACGAGCAGTACTTC
cdr3_aa: CASSRLAGIPYEQYF

j_call: TRBJ2-1
clone_size: few
v_call: TRBV6-4
d_call: TRBD2
cdr3_nt: TGTGCCAGCAGTGACACTAGCGGGAGATATGAGCAGTTCTTC
cdr3_aa: CASSDTSGRYEQFF

j_call: TRBJ1-5
clone_size: .
v_call: TRBV19
d_call: .
cdr3_nt: TGTGCCAGTAGTATAGAAGGTACCGGGGGTCAGCCCCAGCATTTT
cdr3_aa: CASSIEGTGGQPQHF

j_call: TRBJ1-2
clone_size: .
v_call: TRBV4-1
d_call: .
cdr3_nt: TGCGCCAGCAGCCAAGACTCCGGGGGGCGCGGTTCTAACTATGGCTACACCTTC
cdr3_aa: CASSQDSGGRGSNYGYTF

j_call: TRBJ2-7
clone_size: .
v_call: TRBV30
d_call: TRBD1
cdr3_nt: TGTGCCTGGAGTTACCGGGACAGGAAAAACGAGCAGTACTTC
cdr3_aa: CAWSYRDRKNEQYF

j_call: TRBJ2-7
clone_size: .
v_call: TRBV30
d_call: TRBD2
cdr3_nt: TGTGCCTGGAGTGTTAGCGGGAGATACGAGCAGTACTTC
cdr3_aa: CAWSVSGRYEQYF

j_call: TRBJ1-2
clone_size: few
v_call: TRBV6-1
d_call: .
cdr3_nt: TGTGCCCTGTGGGGGGAAATTCAGGGCTACACCTTC
cdr3_aa: CALWGEIQGYTF

j_call: TRBJ1-1
clone_size: .
v_call: TRBV11-2
d_call: .
cdr3_nt: TGTGCCAGCAGCTTCCAGGGCCGTGAAGCTTTCTTT
cdr3_aa: CASSFQGREAFF

j_call: TRBJ1-6
clone_size: once
v_call: TRBV5-1
d_call: TRBD1
cdr3_nt: TGCGCCAGCAGCCCGGACAGGTCCCCTTCACCCCTCCACTTT
cdr3_aa: CASSPDRSPSPLHF

j_call: TRBJ2-6
clone_size: .
v_call: TRBV10-3
d_call: .
cdr3_nt: TGTGCCATCCAGGGCGCTGGGGCCAACGTCCTGACTTTC
cdr3_aa: CAIQGAGANVLTF

j_call: TRBJ1-2
clone_size: once
v_call: TRBV7-3
d_call: TRBD1
cdr3_nt: TGTGCCAGCAGTCGTACAGGGGAGACCGGCTACACCTTC
cdr3_aa: CASSRTGETGYTF

j_call: TRBJ2-7
clone_size: .
v_call: TRBV18
d_call: TRBD1
cdr3_nt: TGTGCCAGCTCTCCTCGGACAGGGCGATCGTACGAGCAGTACTTC
cdr3_aa: CASSPRTGRSYEQYF

j_call: TRBJ1-1
clone_size: few
v_call: TRBV7-3
d_call: .
cdr3_nt: TGTGCCAGCAGCTTGTTCGGGGAGACCACTGAAGCTTTCTTT
cdr3_aa: CASSLFGETTEAFF

j_call: TRBJ1-1
clone_size: .
v_call: TRBV21-1
d_call: .
cdr3_nt: TGTGCCACCGGGACAGAAGCTTTCTTT
cdr3_aa: CATGTEAFF

j_call: TRBJ2-7
clone_size: .
v_call: TRBV6-5
d_call: TRBD1
cdr3_nt: TGTGCCAGCAGTCGACAGGGTCTTTCCTACGAGCAGTACTTC
cdr3_aa: CASSRQGLSYEQYF

j_call: TRBJ1-1
clone_size: .
v_call: TRBV29-1
d_call: TRBD1
cdr3_nt: TGCAGCGTCGACAGGGGACGACGCGGCACTGAAGCTTTCTTT
cdr3_aa: CSVDRGRRGTEAFF

j_call: TRBJ1-5
clone_size: .
v_call: TRBV6-5
d_call: .
cdr3_nt: TGTGCCAGCAGTACCCTCAGGGGCAATCAGCCCCAGCATTTT
cdr3_aa: CASSTLRGNQPQHF

j_call: TRBJ2-7
clone_size: .
v_call: TRBV19
d_call: .
cdr3_nt: TGTGCCAGTAGTCCGCGGAGCCGCTACGAGCAGTACTTC
cdr3_aa: CASSPRSRYEQYF

j_call: TRBJ1-4
clone_size: once
v_call: TRBV18
d_call: .
cdr3_nt: TGTGCCAGCTTTTCGGGAGCAAAACTGTTTTTT
cdr3_aa: CASFSGAKLFF

j_call: TRBJ1-5
clone_size: once
v_call: TRBV28
d_call: .
cdr3_nt: TGTGCCAGCAGGAAAAACAGGGTCCGTCAGCCCCAGCATTTT
cdr3_aa: CASRKNRVRQPQHF

j_call: TRBJ1-4
clone_size: .
v_call: TRBV5-1
d_call: TRBD1
cdr3_nt: TGCGCCAGCAGGTTCGGGACAGCTAATGAAAAACTGTTTTTT
cdr3_aa: CASRFGTANEKLFF

j_call: TRBJ1-3
clone_size: .
v_call: TRBV9
d_call: .
cdr3_nt: TGTGCCAGCAGCGTAGAAGGGGCAAGTAGAAACACCATATATTTT
cdr3_aa: CASSVEGASRNTIYF

j_call: TRBJ2-7
clone_size: .
v_call: TRBV9
d_call: .
cdr3_nt: TGTGCCAGCAGCGTAGGCCAGGGTGAGACCTCCGAGCAGTACTTC
cdr3_aa: CASSVGQGETSEQYF

j_call: TRBJ2-5
clone_size: .
v_call: TRBV30
d_call: TRBD1
cdr3_nt: TGTGCCTGGAGGGCACCGGGACAGGGCCAAGAGACCCAGTACTTC
cdr3_aa: CAWRAPGQGQETQYF

j_call: TRBJ2-7
clone_size: .
v_call: TRBV27
d_call: TRBD1
cdr3_nt: TGTGCCAGCAGTCCCTCAACAGGGGACGAGCAGTACTTC
cdr3_aa: CASSPSTGDEQYF

j_call: TRBJ2-1
clone_size: .
v_call: TRBV10-1
d_call: .
cdr3_nt: TGCGCCAGCAGGAAACTAGCCGTCCCTGGGGATGAGCAGTTCTTC
cdr3_aa: CASRKLAVPGDEQFF

j_call: TRBJ2-5
clone_size: .
v_call: TRBV15
d_call: .
cdr3_nt: TGTGCCACCAGCAGAGCGGGACGGTTGGGGGGAGAGACCCAGTACTTC
cdr3_aa: CATSRAGRLGGETQYF

j_call: TRBJ2-5
clone_size: .
v_call: TRBV7-6
d_call: TRBD1
cdr3_nt: TGTGCCAGCAGCTTGGACAGGGGGCAGTCTGAGGCCCAGTACTTC
cdr3_aa: CASSLDRGQSEAQYF

j_call: TRBJ2-7
clone_size: .
v_call: TRBV6-5
d_call: .
cdr3_nt: TGTGCCAGCAGTTACTCGTTCTCTTCCGAGCAGTACTTC
cdr3_aa: CASSYSFSSEQYF

j_call: TRBJ2-2
clone_size: .
v_call: TRBV10-1
d_call: TRBD2
cdr3_nt: TGCGCCAGCAGTGAGTCGAAACTTGGGCTAGCGGGCTCCTCGCTGTTTTTT
cdr3_aa: CASSESKLGLAGSSLFF

j_call: TRBJ2-7
clone_size: .
v_call: TRBV11-3
d_call: .
cdr3_nt: TGTGCCAGCAGCCCGAGGGGGGCTAGGGAGGGCTACGAGCAGTACTTC
cdr3_aa: CASSPRGAREGYEQYF

j_call: TRBJ2-1
clone_size: .
v_call: TRBV7-9
d_call: TRBD2
cdr3_nt: TGTGCCAGCAGCTTAGGGAGACTAGCGGGAGGTGAGCAGTTCTTC
cdr3_aa: CASSLGRLAGGEQFF

j_call: TRBJ2-4
clone_size: .
v_call: TRBV14
d_call: .
cdr3_nt: TGTGCCAGCAGCCCGCGGGGCGGCATTCAGTACTTC
cdr3_aa: CASSPRGGIQYF

j_call: TRBJ2-3
clone_size: .
v_call: TRBV5-1
d_call: TRBD1
cdr3_nt: TGCGCCAGCAGCTTGGTTGGACAGGTCGGCACAGATACGCAGTATTTT
cdr3_aa: CASSLVGQVGTDTQYF

j_call: TRBJ1-1
clone_size: .
v_call: TRBV5-3
d_call: .
cdr3_nt: TGTGCCAGAAGCCGCCGGGGGGCGGCGTCCGAAGCTTTCTTT
cdr3_aa: CARSRRGAASEAFF

j_call: TRBJ1-5
clone_size: .
v_call: TRBV5-5
d_call: .
cdr3_nt: TGTGCCAGCAGCTTGAGGGGGGGGAATCAGCCCCAGCATTTT
cdr3_aa: CASSLRGGNQPQHF

j_call: TRBJ2-1
clone_size: once
v_call: TRBV5-1
d_call: .
cdr3_nt: TGCGCCAGCAGCTCGTCCCCTTCCAATGAGCAGTTCTTC
cdr3_aa: CASSSSPSNEQFF

j_call: TRBJ1-2
clone_size: .
v_call: TRBV29-1
d_call: .
cdr3_nt: TGCAGCGTTGTAGGACTGGATGGCTACACCTTC
cdr3_aa: CSVVGLDGYTF

j_call: TRBJ1-5
clone_size: .
v_call: TRBV28
d_call: TRBD1
cdr3_nt: TGTGCCAGCATCACAGGGGGCAATCAGCCCCAGCATTTT
cdr3_aa: CASITGGNQPQHF

j_call: TRBJ2-7
clone_size: .
v_call: TRBV5-6
d_call: .
cdr3_nt: TGTGCCAGCAGCTTGGTCCGGCAGGGGTCTCACTACGAGCAGTACTTC
cdr3_aa: CASSLVRQGSHYEQYF

j_call: TRBJ2-5
clone_size: .
v_call: TRBV28
d_call: .
cdr3_nt: TGTGCCAGCCGCCTGGCTGCGGCTCAAGAGACCCAGTACTTC
cdr3_aa: CASRLAAAQETQYF

j_call: TRBJ1-2
clone_size: .
v_call: TRBV7-8
d_call: .
cdr3_nt: TGTGCCAGCAGCTTAGCTGGGAACCGGGATCACTATGGCTACACCTTC
cdr3_aa: CASSLAGNRDHYGYTF

j_call: TRBJ1-3
clone_size: .
v_call: TRBV28
d_call: TRBD1
cdr3_nt: TGTGCCAGCAGCGCCGGACAGGGGTACGGAAACACCATATATTTT
cdr3_aa: CASSAGQGYGNTIYF

j_call: TRBJ2-1
clone_size: many
v_call: TRBV5-1
d_call: TRBD2
cdr3_nt: TGCGCCAGCAGCCGGGGGGTGTACAATGAGCAGTTCTTC
cdr3_aa: CASSRGVYNEQFF

j_call: TRBJ2-2
clone_size: .
v_call: TRBV6-5
d_call: TRBD1
cdr3_nt: TGTGCCAGCAGTTTATGGACAGGGGCGAGTACCGGGGAGCTGTTTTTT
cdr3_aa: CASSLWTGASTGELFF

j_call: TRBJ2-1
clone_size: .
v_call: TRBV30
d_call: TRBD2
cdr3_nt: TGTGCCTTTGCCGGGACTAGCGGGAGGAGTGAGCAGTTCTTC
cdr3_aa: CAFAGTSGRSEQFF

j_call: TRBJ1-2
clone_size: .
v_call: TRBV10-1
d_call: .
cdr3_nt: TGCGCCAGCCGCTTTTATGGGGCCCACTATGGCTACACCTTC
cdr3_aa: CASRFYGAHYGYTF

j_call: TRBJ1-2
clone_size: .
v_call: TRBV6-1
d_call: TRBD1
cdr3_nt: TGTGCCAGCAAGATTAGGGGGCCTAACTATGGCTACACCTTC
cdr3_aa: CASKIRGPNYGYTF

j_call: TRBJ2-5
clone_size: .
v_call: TRBV11-3
d_call: .
cdr3_nt: TGTGCCAGCAGCTTGCAGGGTGGGCAAGAGACCCAGTACTTC
cdr3_aa: CASSLQGGQETQYF

j_call: TRBJ1-2
clone_size: .
v_call: TRBV28
d_call: TRBD1
cdr3_nt: TGTGCCAGCCTGCAGGGGGCGGGCTATGGCTACACCTTC
cdr3_aa: CASLQGAGYGYTF